The TCR beta chain described here comes from a study of blood T cell dynamics during melanoma immunotherapy. At the level of the study: Metastatic melanoma patients received first-line pembrolizumab or nivolumab plus ipilimumab. Study results and limitations: Unlike progressors, later disease-control patients had W3 repertoires gaining clonality or diversity.

Time point specified: pre-treatment baseline. Response was assessed by RECIST 1.1 at 12 weeks, except a couple of rapid progressors. The CDR3 length is 16 residues. The ends were cut back, 1 base at V and 0 bases at J, with 10 bases in the middle. Germline lookup yields CDR1 SGHVS and CDR2 FQNEAQ. The protocol was immunoSEQ multiplex PCR, while the TCRdb copy is restricted to in-frame clones and leaves out a portion. Of 8,500 to 10,000 clones listed, 70% to 90% were seen once; the top ten hold 9.5% to 12%. Comments on this clone: Its antigen is undetermined.

This TCR was recovered from a human donor with melanoma. The sample was blood, taken from a patient treated with checkpoint blockade. J is TRBJ2-4 and V is TRBV7-8, with D uncertain. CDR3 DNA: TGTGCCAGCAGCTTAGGAGTGATATTAGCCAAAAACATTCAGTACTTC. This translates into CASSLGVILAKNIQYF.